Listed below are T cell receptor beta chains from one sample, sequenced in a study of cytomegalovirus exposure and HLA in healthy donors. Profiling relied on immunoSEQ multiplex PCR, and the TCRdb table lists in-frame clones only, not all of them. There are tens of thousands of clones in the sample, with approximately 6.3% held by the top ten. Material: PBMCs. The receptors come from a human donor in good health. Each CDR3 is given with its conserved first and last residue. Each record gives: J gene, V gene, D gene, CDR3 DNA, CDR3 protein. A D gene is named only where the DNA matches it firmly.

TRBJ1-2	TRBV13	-	TGTGCCAGCAGCTTGTTCAGGGTCCCTAACTATGGCTACACCTTC	CASSLFRVPNYGYTF
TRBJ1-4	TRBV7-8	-	TGTGCCAGCAGCTTAGTGGTCGGGGGTATGGGAGGTGAAAAACTGTTTTTT	CASSLVVGGMGGEKLFF
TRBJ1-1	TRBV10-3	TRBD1	TGTGCCACACAGGGGGGCGTGAGGGACACTGAAGCTTTCTTT	CATQGGVRDTEAFF
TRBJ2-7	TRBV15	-	TGTGCCACCAGCAGAGATTCTAAGGGGGCCTACGAGCAGTACTTC	CATSRDSKGAYEQYF
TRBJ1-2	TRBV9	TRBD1	TGTGCCAGCAGCGGCAGGACAGGAGTTGGCTACACCTTC	CASSGRTGVGYTF
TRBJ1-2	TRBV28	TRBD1	TGTGCCAGCAGCTTCGCCTCGGGGACAGTCTATGGCTACACCTTC	CASSFASGTVYGYTF
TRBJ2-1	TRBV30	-	TGTGCCTGGAGGGGTTCCCTTAGCTTGCGCGGAGAGCAGTTCTTC	CAWRGSLSLRGEQFF
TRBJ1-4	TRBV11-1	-	TGTGCCAGCAGCCACCCGGACACATTTAATGAAAAACTGTTTTTT	CASSHPDTFNEKLFF
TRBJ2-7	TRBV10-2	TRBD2	TGCGCCAGCAGCGGGACTAGCGGGGGTCCAGAGTCCTACGAGCAGTACTTC	CASSGTSGGPESYEQYF
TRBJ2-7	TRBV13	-	TGTGCCAGCAGCACTCGGGACTCTGACTACGAGCAGTACTTC	CASSTRDSDYEQYF
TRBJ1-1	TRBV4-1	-	TGCGCCAGCAGCCAAGATAAGGGGAAAGACACTGAAGCTTTCTTT	CASSQDKGKDTEAFF
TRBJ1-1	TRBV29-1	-	TGCAGCGTTGTGGCTGTGAACACTGAAGCTTTCTTT	CSVVAVNTEAFF
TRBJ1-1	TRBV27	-	TGTGCCAGCAGTCTCATTCGGGGGAAGAATACTGAAGCTTTCTTT	CASSLIRGKNTEAFF
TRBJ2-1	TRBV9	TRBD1	TGTGCCAGCAGCGTAGGGTGGGACAGTCGGCTCCATGAGCAGTTCTTC	CASSVGWDSRLHEQFF
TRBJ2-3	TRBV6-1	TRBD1	TGTGCCAGCAGTGATTGGACAGGGGGGGGAGATACGCAGTATTTT	CASSDWTGGGDTQYF
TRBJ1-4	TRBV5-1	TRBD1	TGCGCCAGCAGCTCGGGACAGGGCACTAATGAAAAACTGTTTTTT	CASSSGQGTNEKLFF
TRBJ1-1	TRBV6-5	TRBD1	TGTGCCAGCAGGGACAGGCCGATAAGCACTGAAGCTTTCTTT	CASRDRPISTEAFF
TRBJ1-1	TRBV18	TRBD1	TGTGCCAGCTCACCGGGGACAGGGGGAGGTTTTGGGAACACTGAAGCTTTCTTT	CASSPGTGGGFGNTEAFF
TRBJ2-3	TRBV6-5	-	TGTGCCAGCAGTTACCACGGGCGGGGAACAGATACGCAGTATTTT	CASSYHGRGTDTQYF
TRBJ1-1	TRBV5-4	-	TGTGCCAGCAGCTTGGCCGGGATGAACACTGAAGCTTTCTTT	CASSLAGMNTEAFF
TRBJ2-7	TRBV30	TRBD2	TGTGCCTGGAGCACGGGACTAAACGGAGAGCAGTACTTC	CAWSTGLNGEQYF
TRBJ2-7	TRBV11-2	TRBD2	TGTGCCAGCAGCGTACTAGCGGGGACCTACGAGCAGTACTTC	CASSVLAGTYEQYF
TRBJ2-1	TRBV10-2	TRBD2	TGCGCCAGCACAGGTGGGGGGGCCTACAATGAGCAGTTCTTC	CASTGGGAYNEQFF
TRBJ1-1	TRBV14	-	TGTGCCAGCAGCCAAGAGTTGGGGCCGGGGGTGAACACTGAAGCTTTCTTT	CASSQELGPGVNTEAFF
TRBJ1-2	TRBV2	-	TGTGCCAGCAGTGGAGTCTCACTCGGCACCTTC	CASSGVSLGTF
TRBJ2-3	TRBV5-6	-	TGTGCCAGCATCCTTATTGGCACAGATACGCAGTATTTT	CASILIGTDTQYF
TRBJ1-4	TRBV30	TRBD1	TGTGCCTGGAGCACAGGGGGCTGGACTAATGAAAAACTGTTTTTT	CAWSTGGWTNEKLFF
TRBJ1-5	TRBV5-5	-	TGTGCCAGCCCGTGGGCAGGCAATCAGCCCCAGCATTTT	CASPWAGNQPQHF
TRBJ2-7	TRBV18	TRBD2	TGTGCCAGCTCGCGGACTAGCGGGGTTTTATCGAGCTCCTACGAGCAGTACTTC	CASSRTSGVLSSSYEQYF
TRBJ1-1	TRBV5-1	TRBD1	TGCGCCAGCAGCACCCTACAGGGGGCTAATACTGAAGCTTTCTTT	CASSTLQGANTEAFF
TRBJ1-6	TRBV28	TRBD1	TGTGCCAGCAGACCTTTGGACAGGGAGAATTCACCCCTCCACTTT	CASRPLDRENSPLHF
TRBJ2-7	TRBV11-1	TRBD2	TGTGCCAGCAGCTCGACTAGCGGGGGGACCTACGAGCAGTACTTC	CASSSTSGGTYEQYF
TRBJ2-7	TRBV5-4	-	TGTGCCAGCAGCTTGGAACAGGAAGTAAATCAGTACTTC	CASSLEQEVNQYF
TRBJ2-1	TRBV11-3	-	TGTGCCAGCAGCTCCGGGCGGCGCGGGCACAATGAGCAGTTCTTC	CASSSGRRGHNEQFF
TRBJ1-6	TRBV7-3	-	TGTGCCAGCAGCTTAGTGCCCGGTTCACCCCTCCACTTT	CASSLVPGSPLHF
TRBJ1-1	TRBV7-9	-	TGTGCCAGCAGCTTCGTGGAGGGAAACACTGAAGCTTTCTTT	CASSFVEGNTEAFF
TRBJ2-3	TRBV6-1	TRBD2	TGTGCCAGCAGTGTCCCCCGACTAGCGGGGACTGAGTATTTT	CASSVPRLAGTEYF
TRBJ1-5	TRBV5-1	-	TGCGCCAGCAGCTTAGAGGGCGGAGGGCAGCCCCAGCATTTT	CASSLEGGGQPQHF
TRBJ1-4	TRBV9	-	TGTGCCAGCAGCGCGGAGGGATTTTCTAATGAAAAACTGTTTTTT	CASSAEGFSNEKLFF
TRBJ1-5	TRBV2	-	TGTGCCACGGGCCAGGGGAATCAGCCCCAGCATTTT	CATGQGNQPQHF
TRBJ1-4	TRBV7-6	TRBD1	TGTGCCAGCAGCTTAGGGGACAGGGCGAATGAAAAACTGTTTTTT	CASSLGDRANEKLFF
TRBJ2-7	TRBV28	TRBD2	TGTGCCAGCAGTCAGACTAGCGGGGGGGCCCCGGGGGAGCAGTACTTC	CASSQTSGGAPGEQYF
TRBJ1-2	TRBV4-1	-	TGCGCCAGCAGCAACCCTATCGCAAGGGGCACGGACTATGGCTACACCTTC	CASSNPIARGTDYGYTF
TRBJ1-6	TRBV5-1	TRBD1	TGCGCCAGCATCACAGGGGGGGGCAGGCCCTCTTATAATTCACCCCTCCACTTT	CASITGGGRPSYNSPLHF
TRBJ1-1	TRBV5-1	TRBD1	TGCGCCAGCAGACCGGGACAGGGGCCACATGAAGCTTTCTTT	CASRPGQGPHEAFF
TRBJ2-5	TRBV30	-	TGTGCCGGAGGGGGGGCGAGACAGACCCAGTACTTC	CAGGGARQTQYF
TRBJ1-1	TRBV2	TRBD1	TGTGCCAGCAGTGGACAGGGGGTCGGTGAAGCTTTCTTT	CASSGQGVGEAFF
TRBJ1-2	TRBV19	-	TGTGCCAGTAGTCACGGAGCCTATGGCTACACCTTC	CASSHGAYGYTF
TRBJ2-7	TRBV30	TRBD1	TGTGCCTGGAGTAAGGGACAGGTCTACGAGCAGTACTTC	CAWSKGQVYEQYF
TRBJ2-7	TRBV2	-	TGTGCCAGCAGTGTGGGACTCTACGAGCAGTACTTC	CASSVGLYEQYF
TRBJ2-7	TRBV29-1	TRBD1	TGCAGCGTTGATCTAGGACAGGGGGTTTCGGGGGAGCAGTACTTC	CSVDLGQGVSGEQYF
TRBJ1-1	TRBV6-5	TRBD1	TGTGCCACCGAGGGGGCGGGAAACACTGAAGCTTTCTTT	CATEGAGNTEAFF